These 18 T cell receptor beta chains share one sample of origin, sequenced in a study of cytomegalovirus exposure and HLA in healthy donors. A multiplex PCR was run with 60 Vbeta primers and 13 Jbeta primers. Some clones are missing from TCRdb's copy, which holds only in-frame ones; the method was immunoSEQ multiplex PCR. Of about 130,000 clones listed, less than 80% are singletons. The sequencing input was PBMCs. The receptor source for this set is a middle-aged man in good health and CMV-seropositive.

The chain recombines TRBV27 with TRBJ2-7; 7 bases align to TRBD1. The CDR3 length is 15 residues. The germline CDR1 and CDR2 sequences are MNHEY and SMNVEV (reference sequence). Germline trimming cut 0 bases from V and 2 bases from J; bases unmatched to any gene: 4. The CDR3 DNA sequence: TGTGCCAGCAGTTTATCGACGGGACAGACCTACGAGCAGTACTTC. As protein: CASSLSTGQTYEQYF.

CDR3 loop: CASSSQGLSYEQYF. Here the CDR3 DNA reads TGTGCCAGCAGCTCACAGGGGCTATCCTACGAGCAGTACTTC. The chain links TRBV5-4 to TRBJ2-7; 7 bases align to TRBD1. V shed 3 bases and J 1 base; nucleotides not matched to a gene: 4. The CDR3 has 14 residues. Germline CDR1 is SGHNT and CDR2 is YYREEE (reference sequence).

The chain links TRBV7-9 to TRBJ2-2; TRBD1 agrees at 9 bases. The CDR3 runs to 16 residues. The germline gives CDR1 SEHNR, CDR2 FQNEAQ (reference sequence). The ends lost 2 bases at V and 5 bases at J; junction bases unmatched: 6. The CDR3 sequence is CASSLIGQGRTGELFF. CDR3 in DNA: TGTGCCAGCAGCTTAATTGGACAGGGGAGAACCGGGGAGCTGTTTTTT.

The J gene is TRBJ2-7, the V gene TRBV15; 7 nucleotides agree with TRBD1. CDR3 length: 16 residues. Trimming at V came to 0 bases and at J to 6 bases, leaving 11 bases not matched to a gene. Germline-derived CDR1 and CDR2 are LNHNV and YYDKDF (reference sequence). DNA of the CDR3: TGTGCCACCAGCAGAGACCGACAGGGCATGTCCCGCGAGCAGTACTTC. Encoded protein: CATSRDRQGMSREQYF.

V is TRBV6-5 and J is TRBJ1-5; D is ambiguous. CDR1 is MNHEY, CDR2 SVGAGI, per germline. The CDR3 has 13 residues. Trimming cost V 6 bases and J 4 bases, with 10 bases left between them. CDR3 nucleotide sequence: TGTGCCAGCAGGTCCCGAGGGAATCAGCCCCAGCATTTT. Protein product: CASRSRGNQPQHF.

The V and J genes are TRBV6-1 and TRBJ2-5, with a possible D match to TRBD1 (6 bases). The V gene's germline CDR1 is MNHNS and CDR2 SASEGT. V lost 8 bases and J 5 bases, leaving 15 bases between the germline ends. The CDR3 loop spans 13 amino acids. The CDR3 DNA follows: TGTGCCAGCTCCGAAGAAAGGGGGGAGACCCAGTACTTC. Its protein product is CASSEERGETQYF.

Here the CDR3 DNA reads TGTGCCAGTAGTATCAGGGGGCGAGAGACTGAAGCTTTCTTT. Encoded protein: CASSIRGRETEAFF. The V call is TRBV19, the J call TRBJ1-1; 8 bases are shared with TRBD1. This CDR3 spans 14 amino acids. V was pared by 3 bases and J by 5 bases, with 5 bases of the junction left unmatched. Per germline, CDR1 LNHDA and CDR2 SQIVND (reference sequence).

The chain has TRBV7-8 and TRBJ1-1, with D maybe TRBD1 (5 bases). With 5 bases removed from V and 7 bases from J, the gap between germline ends came to 14 bases. From germline, CDR1 is SGHVS and CDR2 FQNEAQ. This CDR3 has 13 residues. CDR3 sequence reads: CASSIPFQGEAFF. CDR3 DNA sequence: TGTGCCAGCAGCATACCGTTTCAGGGTGAAGCTTTCTTT.

The chain combines TRBV6-4 with TRBJ1-1; possibly TRBD1 for D (5 bases). V was cut by 4 bases and J by 7 bases, with 19 bases left in between. Germline CDR1 and CDR2: MRHNA and SNTAGT. CDR3 size: 15 residues. This chain's CDR3 is CASSVMPGGDGEAFF. In DNA form, the CDR3 reads TGTGCCAGCAGTGTAATGCCGGGGGGGGATGGTGAAGCTTTCTTT.

The V call is TRBV5-1, the J call TRBJ2-4, with 7 bases that match TRBD1. Looked up from germline, CDR1 is SGHRS and CDR2 is YFSETQ. Trimming removed 5 bases from V and 9 bases from J; junction bases left unmatched: 17. The CDR3 totals 16 residues. CDR3 loop: CASRGRDRAKESIQYF. The CDR3 nucleotides read TGCGCCAGCAGGGGACGCGACAGGGCGAAAGAGAGCATTCAGTACTTC.

This clone appeared a few times. The chain is built from TRBV6-5 and TRBJ2-5; TRBD2 matches 12 bases. The ends lost 5 bases at V and 5 bases at J; junction bases unmatched: 3. This CDR3 is built from 14 residues. From germline, CDR1 is MNHEY and CDR2 SVGAGI. The CDR3 loop reads CASSASGGVETQYF. The DNA for the CDR3 is TGTGCCAGCAGTGCTAGCGGGGGGGTCGAGACCCAGTACTTC.

As DNA, the CDR3 is TGCGCCAGCAGCCGAGGGGCACAGGGGGCGACCGATACGCAGTATTTT. It codes for CASSRGAQGATDTQYF. The chain has TRBV4-3 and TRBJ2-3; 9 positions agree with TRBD1. CDR1 and CDR2 (germline): LGHNA, YSLEER. The J segment lost 6 bases and the V segment lost 4 bases, leaving 11 bases of the junction unmatched. The CDR3 has 16 residues.

This chain joins TRBV29-1 and TRBJ1-3; maybe TRBD1 (6 bases). V was clipped by 6 bases and J by 5 bases, with 11 bases between them. CDR3 size: 12 residues. Per the germline V gene, CDR1 is SQVTM and CDR2 is ANQGSEA. The CDR3 DNA reads as TGCAGCGTGCTGACAGGTCGAAACACCATATATTTT. Translation gives CSVLTGRNTIYF.

This chain joins TRBV7-8 and TRBJ2-3; possibly TRBD1 for D (5 bases). This CDR3 comprises 15 residues. Trimming took 6 bases from V and 3 from J, leaving 16 bases between them. Germline V gives CDR1 SGHVS, CDR2 FQNEAQ. The CDR3, as DNA: TGTGCCAGCAGTAGGCAGGGCAAGCTTACAGATACGCAGTATTTT. This sequence encodes CASSRQGKLTDTQYF.

This clone was detected a few times. The chain links TRBV27 to TRBJ1-2, with 9 bases aligning to TRBD1. V trimming: 2 bases; J trimming: 5 bases; junction bases outside the gene matches: 9. CDR3 length: 16 residues. Germline values: CDR1 MNHEY, CDR2 SMNVEV (reference sequence). For the CDR3, the DNA is TGTGCCAGCAGTTTAGCCCCGGGACAGGGTCGGTATGGCTACACCTTC. Encoded protein: CASSLAPGQGRYGYTF.

The sample holds a few counts of this clone. The CDR3 DNA follows: TGTGCCAGCAGCCCGACAGGGGGCACATCCTACGAGCAGTACTTC. Its protein product is CASSPTGGTSYEQYF. The chain recombines TRBV6-5 with TRBJ2-7; 10 nucleotides agree with TRBD1. Trimming took 6 bases from V and 1 from J; bases not matched to a gene: 6. The length of the CDR3 is 15 residues. In germline, CDR1 is MNHEY, CDR2 SVGAGI.

The V gene is TRBV7-9, the J gene TRBJ1-1, with 7 nucleotides matching TRBD1. This CDR3 contains 13 residues. V lost 6 bases, J lost 6 bases, and 7 bases stayed unmatched. CDR1 is SEHNR and CDR2 is FQNEAQ in the germline V gene (reference sequence). The CDR3 spells CASSSDRASEAFF. CDR3 DNA sequence: TGTGCCAGCAGTTCCGACAGGGCATCTGAAGCTTTCTTT. Based on the CDR3 plus reference TRBV7-9 and TRBJ1-1, the full variable domain is DTGVSQNPRHKITKRGQNVTFRCDPISEHNRLYWYRQTLGQGPEFLTYFQNEAQLEKSRLLSDRFSAERPKGSFSTLEIQRTEQGDSAMYLCASSSDRASEAFFGQGTRLTVV.

Of note for this clone: Its ends do not fully match the called genes, so a read error is possible. The chain has TRBV6-5 and TRBJ2-1, with 13 bases lining up with TRBD2. Looked up from germline, CDR1 is MNHEY and CDR2 is SVGAGI. The CDR3 is 12 amino acids. CDR3 in amino acids: CASSGLAGVAIF. CDR3 nucleotides: TGTGCCAGCAGTGGACTAGCGGGGGTTGCGATCTTC.